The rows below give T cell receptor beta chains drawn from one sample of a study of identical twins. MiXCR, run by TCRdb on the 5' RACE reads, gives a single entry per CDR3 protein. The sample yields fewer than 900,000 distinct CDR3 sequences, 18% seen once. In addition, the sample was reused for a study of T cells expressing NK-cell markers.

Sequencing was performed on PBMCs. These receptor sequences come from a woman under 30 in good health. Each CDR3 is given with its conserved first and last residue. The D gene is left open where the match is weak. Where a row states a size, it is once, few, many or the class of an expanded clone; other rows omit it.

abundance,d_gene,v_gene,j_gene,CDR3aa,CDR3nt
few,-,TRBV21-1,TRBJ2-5,CALNGGIQETQYF,TGTGCCCTCAACGGGGGGATACAAGAGACCCAGTACTTC
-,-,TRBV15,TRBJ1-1,CATSNYHTMNTEAFF,TGTGCCACCAGCAACTATCACACAATGAACACTGAAGCTTTCTTT
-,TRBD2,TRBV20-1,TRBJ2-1,CSAHLPGGRNEQFF,TGCAGTGCCCACCTCCCGGGAGGTCGTAATGAGCAGTTCTTC
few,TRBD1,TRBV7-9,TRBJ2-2,CASRDSSANTGELFF,TGTGCCAGCCGGGACAGTTCAGCGAACACCGGGGAGCTGTTTTTT
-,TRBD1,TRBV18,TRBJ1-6,CASSQPGTETLHF,TGTGCCAGCTCACAACCCGGGACAGAGACCCTCCACTTT
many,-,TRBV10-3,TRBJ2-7,CAISEVQTEQYF,TGTGCCATCAGTGAAGTGCAGACCGAGCAGTACTTC
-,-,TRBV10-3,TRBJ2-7,CASGVEEEQYF,TGTGCCAGCGGGGTCGAAGAGGAGCAGTACTTC
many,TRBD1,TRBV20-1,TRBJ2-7,CSARPGQNSYEQYF,TGCAGTGCTAGACCGGGACAGAACTCCTACGAGCAGTACTTC
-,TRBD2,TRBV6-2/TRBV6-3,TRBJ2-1,CASNPLGTSDEQFF,TGTGCCAGCAATCCACTCGGGACTAGCGATGAGCAGTTCTTC
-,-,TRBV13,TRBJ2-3,CASSAGTYTDTQYF,TGTGCCAGCAGCGCAGGGACTTACACAGATACGCAGTATTTT
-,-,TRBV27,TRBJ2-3,CASSLIRGEGTDTQYF,TGTGCCAGCAGTTTAATCCGGGGAGAGGGCACAGATACGCAGTATTTT
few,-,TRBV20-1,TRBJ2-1,CSARDGGYPYNEQFF,TGCAGTGCTAGAGATGGGGGTTACCCCTACAATGAGCAGTTCTTC
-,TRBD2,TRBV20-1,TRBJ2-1,CSARLLRGVSSYNEQFF,TGCAGTGCTAGACTCCTCCGGGGGGTAAGCTCCTACAATGAGCAGTTCTTC
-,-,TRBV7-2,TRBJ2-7,CASSLDIQSHYEQYF,TGTGCCAGCAGCTTAGATATCCAGTCTCACTACGAGCAGTACTTC
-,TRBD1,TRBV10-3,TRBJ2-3,CAAGDGQGRRDTQYF,TGTGCCGCTGGAGATGGACAGGGAAGGAGAGATACGCAGTATTTT
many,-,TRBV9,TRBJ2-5,CASSVEETQYF,TGTGCCAGCAGCGTCGAAGAGACCCAGTACTTC
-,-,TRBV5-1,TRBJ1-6,CASSLESTANSPLHF,TGCGCCAGCAGCTTGGAATCCACAGCTAATTCACCCCTCCACTTT
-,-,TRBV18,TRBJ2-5,CASSLVTQGWETQYF,TGTGCCAGCTCACTGGTCACTCAGGGCTGGGAGACCCAGTACTTC
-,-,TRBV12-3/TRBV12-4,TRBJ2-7,CASSGRQTYEQYF,TGTGCCAGCAGCGGGCGACAGACCTACGAGCAGTACTTC
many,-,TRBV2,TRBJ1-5,CASSYLRQANQPQHF,TGTGCCAGCAGTTATCTCCGACAGGCCAATCAGCCCCAGCATTTT
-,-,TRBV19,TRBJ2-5,CASSMRNSETQYF,TGTGCCAGTAGTATGCGGAATTCAGAGACCCAGTACTTC
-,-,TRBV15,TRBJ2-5,CATSRGRGGPGRGQETQYF,TGTGCCACCAGCAGAGGAAGGGGGGGCCCCGGACGGGGCCAAGAGACCCAGTACTTC
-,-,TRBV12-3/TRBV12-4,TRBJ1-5,CASRRETYQPQHF,TGTGCCAGCCGCAGGGAGACTTATCAGCCCCAGCATTTT
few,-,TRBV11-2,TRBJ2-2,CASSKSVSTHGPAGELFF,TGTGCCAGCAGCAAATCAGTCAGTACGCACGGTCCGGCCGGGGAGCTGTTTTTT
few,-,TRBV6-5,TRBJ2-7,CASSYWTPIGYEQYF,TGTGCCAGCAGTTACTGGACGCCAATAGGTTACGAGCAGTACTTC
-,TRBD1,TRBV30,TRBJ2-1,CAWSDKRTGAVYNEQFF,TGTGCCTGGTCTGATAAAAGGACAGGGGCAGTCTACAATGAGCAGTTCTTC
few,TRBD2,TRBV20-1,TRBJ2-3,CSARELAGKDTQYF,TGCAGTGCTAGGGAACTAGCGGGTAAAGATACGCAGTATTTT
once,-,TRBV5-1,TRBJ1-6,CASSLATRTPLHF,TGCGCCAGCAGCTTGGCCACCCGAACACCCCTCCACTTT
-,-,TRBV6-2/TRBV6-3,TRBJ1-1,CASSYRSAEAFF,TGTGCCAGCAGTTACCGGAGCGCTGAAGCTTTCTTT
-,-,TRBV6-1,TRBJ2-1,CASSEPGDSGYNEQFF,TGTGCCAGCAGCGAGCCCGGGGACTCAGGTTACAATGAGCAGTTCTTC
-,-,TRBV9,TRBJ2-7,CASSVEIANEQYF,TGTGCCAGCAGCGTAGAGATCGCCAACGAGCAGTACTTC
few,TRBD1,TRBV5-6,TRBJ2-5,CASSLPNRGFQETQYF,TGTGCCAGCAGCTTGCCTAACAGGGGCTTTCAGGAGACCCAGTACTTC
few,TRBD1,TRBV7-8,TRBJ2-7,CASSFVQGAWAREQYF,TGTGCCAGCAGCTTCGTACAGGGGGCCTGGGCGCGGGAGCAGTACTTC
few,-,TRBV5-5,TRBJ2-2,CASSLTPPTSLNTGELFF,TGTGCCAGCAGCTTGACCCCTCCTACCAGCCTGAACACCGGGGAGCTGTTTTTT
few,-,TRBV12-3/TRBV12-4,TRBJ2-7,CASTLDGYEQYF,TGTGCCAGCACCTTAGACGGCTACGAGCAGTACTTC
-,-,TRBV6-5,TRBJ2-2,CASSYSTVGVDGELFF,TGTGCCAGCAGTTACTCGACGGTGGGGGTAGACGGGGAGCTGTTTTTT
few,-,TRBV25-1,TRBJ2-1,CASSEARDEQFF,TGTGCCAGCAGTGAGGCTAGGGATGAGCAGTTCTTC